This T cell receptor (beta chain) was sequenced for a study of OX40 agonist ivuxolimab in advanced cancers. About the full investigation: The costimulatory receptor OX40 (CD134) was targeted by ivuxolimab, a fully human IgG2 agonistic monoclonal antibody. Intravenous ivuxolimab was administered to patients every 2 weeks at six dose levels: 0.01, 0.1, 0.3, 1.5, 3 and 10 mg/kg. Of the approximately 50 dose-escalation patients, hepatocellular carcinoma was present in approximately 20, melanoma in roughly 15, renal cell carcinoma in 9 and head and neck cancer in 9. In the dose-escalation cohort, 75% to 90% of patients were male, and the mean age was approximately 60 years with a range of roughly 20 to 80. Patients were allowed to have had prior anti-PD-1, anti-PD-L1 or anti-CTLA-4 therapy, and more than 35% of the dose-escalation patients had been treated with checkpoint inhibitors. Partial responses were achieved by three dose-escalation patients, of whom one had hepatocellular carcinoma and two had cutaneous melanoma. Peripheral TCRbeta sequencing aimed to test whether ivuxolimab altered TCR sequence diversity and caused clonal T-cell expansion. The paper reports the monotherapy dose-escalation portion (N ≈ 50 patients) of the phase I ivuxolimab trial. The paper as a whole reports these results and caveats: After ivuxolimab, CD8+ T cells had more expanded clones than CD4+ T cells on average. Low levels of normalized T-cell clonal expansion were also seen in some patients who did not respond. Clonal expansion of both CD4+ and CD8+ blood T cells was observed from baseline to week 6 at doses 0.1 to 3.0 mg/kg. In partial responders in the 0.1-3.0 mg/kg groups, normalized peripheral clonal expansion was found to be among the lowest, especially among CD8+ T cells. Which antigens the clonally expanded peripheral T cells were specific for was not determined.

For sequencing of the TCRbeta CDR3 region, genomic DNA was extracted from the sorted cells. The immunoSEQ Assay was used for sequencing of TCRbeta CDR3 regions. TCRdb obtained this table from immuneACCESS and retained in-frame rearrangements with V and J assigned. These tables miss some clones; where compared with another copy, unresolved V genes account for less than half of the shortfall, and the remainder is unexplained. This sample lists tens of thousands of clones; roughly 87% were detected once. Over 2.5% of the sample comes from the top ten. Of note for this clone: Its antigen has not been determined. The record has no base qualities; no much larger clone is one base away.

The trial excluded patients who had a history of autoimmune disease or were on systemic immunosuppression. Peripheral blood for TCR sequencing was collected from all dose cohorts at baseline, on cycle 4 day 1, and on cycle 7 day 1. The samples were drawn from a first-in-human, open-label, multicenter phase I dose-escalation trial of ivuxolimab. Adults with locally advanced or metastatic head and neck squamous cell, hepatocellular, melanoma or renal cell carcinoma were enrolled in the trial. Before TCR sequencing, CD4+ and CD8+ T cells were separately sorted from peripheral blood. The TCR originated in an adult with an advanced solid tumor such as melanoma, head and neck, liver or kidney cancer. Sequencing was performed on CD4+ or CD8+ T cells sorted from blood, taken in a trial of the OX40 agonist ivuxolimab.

The CDR3 sequence is CSVAGQMNTEAFF. DNA sequence: TGCAGCGTTGCTGGGCAGATGAACACTGAAGCTTTCTTT. Recombination connected TRBV29-1 to TRBJ1-1; the D gene is not confidently resolved. The CDR3 contains 13 residues, cysteine and phenylalanine counted. Of all the DNA, just the CDR3 is kept, 39 bases in frame from base 1. In the germline V gene, CDR1 corresponds to SQVTM and CDR2 to ANQGSEA. The junction shows trimming of 4 bases on V and 0 bases on J, plus 9 bases between the germline ends.